This T cell receptor (beta chain) was identified in a study of shared clonotypes between healthy human individuals. About the study: For every donor, three CD4 naive, three CD4 memory, two CD8 naive and one CD8 memory plates were used. Study outcomes and limitations: Relative to memory subsets, naive subsets generally showed larger estimated richness.

Some 30,000 T cell genomes (about 0.2 ug DNA) went into each sorted-subset replicate. In the original analysis: Filtering was not the same, since immunoSEQ gave junction-only sequences without quality scores. The table came from immunoSEQ multiplex PCR; TCRdb's copy has only in-frame clones and leaves some out. V, J and clone size are those of that table, while D and trimming were read from the DNA. Among 1.5 million to 2.5 million clones, just under 95% were seen once, and the ten largest hold 0.9% to 1.5%. On this clone: The antigen remains undetermined. One end of the junction is discordant with germline, which a read error may explain.

This CDR3 has 15 residues. The germline V gene encodes CDR1 SGHRS and CDR2 YFSETQ. CD8 cells classed as naive were CD45RO-negative and positively selected for CCR7, excluding terminally differentiated effector memory CD45RA+ cells. The source of this sequence is a man between 18 and 29 years old in good health. The J gene is TRBJ1-4, the V gene TRBV5-1; tentative D call: TRBD1 (5 bases). Sequencing was done on a sample of naive CD8+ T cells sorted from blood. CDR3 protein: CASTLTGLVDEKLFF. Written as DNA, the CDR3 is TGCGCCAGCACCTTGACGGGGCTAGTAGATGAAAAACTGTTTTTT. Looking up the rest from reference TRBV5-1 and TRBJ1-4 gives the full variable domain: KAGVTQTPRYLIKTRGQQVTLSCSPISGHRSVSWYQQTPGQGLQFLFEYFSETQRNKGNFPGRFSGRQFSNSRSEMNVSTLELGDSALYLCASTLTGLVDEKLFFGSGTQLSVL.